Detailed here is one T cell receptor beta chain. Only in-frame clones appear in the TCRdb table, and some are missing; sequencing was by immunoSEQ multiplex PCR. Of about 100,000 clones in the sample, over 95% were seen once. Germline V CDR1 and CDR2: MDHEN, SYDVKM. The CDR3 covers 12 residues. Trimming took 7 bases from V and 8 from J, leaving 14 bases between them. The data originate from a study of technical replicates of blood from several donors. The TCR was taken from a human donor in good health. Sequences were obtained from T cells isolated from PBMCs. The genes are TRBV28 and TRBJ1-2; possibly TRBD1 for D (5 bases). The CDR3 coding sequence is TGTGCCAGCACCGACAGTGAGTACGGCTACACCTTC. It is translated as CASTDSEYGYTF.